This TCR beta chain was observed in a study of control samples from healthy donors and cancer patients (dated by TCRdb to the early 2020s). Libraries were made using the immunoSEQ multiplex PCR assay. Drawn from immuneACCESS, this table holds only the in-frame rearrangements with V and J called that TCRdb kept. Clones are partly lost; checked studies trace under half to an unresolved V gene and leave the rest unexplained. Counted in this sample were under 150,000 clones; just under 95% of them appeared once. In total, the top ten clones hold 10% to 12% of the sample. Including the terminal cysteine and phenylalanine, the CDR3 comprises 14 residues. Just the 42-base CDR3 DNA is kept, in frame starting at base 1. Per the germline V gene (reference sequence), LNHDA is the CDR1 and SQIVND is the CDR2. The V and J ends are trimmed by 3 bases and 2 bases, leaving 10 bases between them. Details on this clone: This clone's antigen is unknown. Base qualities are not recorded, but no much larger clone differs from it by a single base.

Sequencing was performed on blood. The V gene is TRBV19 and the J gene is TRBJ1-2; no D gene is confidently identified. This clonotype was sampled from a man aged 25-40 years in good health. This receptor has the CDR3 CASSISRTNYGYTF. The nucleotide sequence is TGTGCCAGTAGTATTTCTCGGACCAACTATGGCTACACCTTC.